This T cell receptor (beta chain) was observed in a study of glioma-infiltrating T cells after dendritic cell vaccination. This clone was observed once. Profiling relied on immunoSEQ multiplex PCR, and the TCRdb table lists in-frame clones only, not all of them. Among 85,000 to 95,000 clones listed, approximately 84% were seen once. The CDR3 sequence is 14 residues long. With 0 bases clipped from V and 4 bases from J, the junction kept 3 bases outside the gene matches. CDR1 and CDR2 from the germline V gene are SGDLS and YYNGEE. The source of this sequence is a human donor with glioblastoma. The sample was blood, taken before dendritic cell vaccination. The rearrangement links TRBV9 to TRBJ2-7, with 8 bases matching TRBD2. The CDR3 protein is CASSVEAGGYEQYF. DNA for the CDR3: TGTGCCAGCAGCGTAGAGGCGGGAGGTTACGAGCAGTACTTC.